This T cell receptor beta chain was recorded in a study of control samples from healthy donors and cancer patients. A remark on this clone: At the DNA level, this CDR3 is encoded by other sequences in the same sample as well.

Produced via immunoSEQ multiplex PCR; TCRdb's table is partial and in-frame only. Of 90,000 to 100,000 clones detected, approximately 90% appear once; the ten largest clones hold around 3.8%. Germline assignment: CDR1 LGHDT and CDR2 YNNKEL (reference sequence). CDR3 length: 11 residues. V was pared by 1 base and J by 5 bases, with 3 bases between. This sequence originates from a woman younger than 35 in good health. V gene TRBV3-1 (or the pseudogene TRBV3-2) combines with J gene TRBJ2-7; D ambiguous. The source material was blood. CDR3 sequence (DNA): TGTGCCAGCAGCCAAGTGGACGAGCAGTACTTC. Its protein product is CASSQVDEQYF.